What follows is one T cell receptor (beta chain) and its context. These data come from a study of blood T cell repertoires in COVID-19. TCRdb's copy holds only in-frame clones and misses some; the assay was immunoSEQ multiplex PCR. The profile covers about 190,000 clones, with about four fifths appearing a single time and approximately 3% taken by the ten largest. This CDR3 spans 14 amino acids. V was clipped by 8 bases and J by 5 bases, with 15 bases between them. Germline assignment: CDR1 SNHLY and CDR2 FYNNEI. Participants spanned ages about 18 to 90 years and resided in 20 to 25 US areas. The sequenced sample consisted of PBMCs or T cells enriched from blood (not recorded which). V and J are TRBV2 and TRBJ1-4, with a tentative D call TRBD1 (6 bases). The TCR originated in a woman under 40 who had recovered from COVID-19. The CDR3 loop is CASLSDSLNEKLFF. For the CDR3, the DNA is TGTGCCAGCCTTTCGGACAGCCTCAATGAAAAACTGTTTTTT. Full variable domain (remainder filled in from reference TRBV2 and TRBJ1-4): EPEVTQTPSHQVTQMGQEVILRCVPISNHLYFYWYRQILGQKVEFLVSFYNNEISEKSEIFDDQFSVERPDGSNFTLKIRSTKLEDSAMYFCASLSDSLNEKLFFGSGTQLSVL.